The T cell receptor beta chain described here comes from a study of cytomegalovirus exposure and HLA in healthy donors. V lost 0 bases to trimming and J lost 2 bases, with 5 bases between them. Germline CDR1 SGDLS, CDR2 YYNGEE. This CDR3 has 13 amino acids. PCR employed 60 Vbeta and 13 Jbeta primers. TCRdb's copy holds only in-frame clones and misses some; the assay was immunoSEQ multiplex PCR. The top ten clones hold roughly 2.7% of a sample with approximately 130,000 clones, about 78% of them seen once. General study points: It emerged from a later analysis that several of the most significant clusters appeared to be linked to common viral pathogens. Researchers reported that a few CMV-associated chains were confirmed in vitro as CMV antigen-specific.

This clone showed up just a few times. The antigen is not known. The chain has TRBV9 and TRBJ2-5; D unclear. What was sequenced was PBMCs. The source is a human donor in good health. This CDR3 reads CASSVGGQETQYF. The CDR3 coding sequence is TGTGCCAGCAGCGTAGGAGGACAAGAGACCCAGTACTTC.